The TCR beta chain described here comes from a study of tumor-infiltrating lymphocytes in primary liver carcinoma (dated by TCRdb to 2016 to 2017). General notes on the study: Between November 2015 and early 2016, 5 or 6 patients in China with histopathologically diagnosed primary liver carcinoma had their tumors surgically resected. Each sample produced about 3.5 to 7.5 million productive TCRbeta reads, and read depth showed no significant difference between tissue types. TCRbeta repertoire sequencing, expression microarrays and whole-exome sequencing were combined in the study across five regions of each liver tumor, with adjacent normal tissue and blood also included. The five patients had tumors staged T1-T3 N0M0, with maximum diameters ranging from roughly 4 to 10 cm. A total of about 35 specimens from 5 patients, comprising approximately 25 tumor regions, 5 adjacent noncancerous liver tissues and 5 peripheral blood samples, were covered by TCRbeta repertoire sequencing. Technical replicate repertoires showed high reproducibility, with mean shared-clone rates about 0.86 and correlation coefficients above 0.95. The five patients, three men and two women aged 30 to 69 years, had hepatocellular carcinoma (four) or combined HCC and intrahepatic cholangiocarcinoma (one).

RNA from unsorted whole blood was extracted with TRIzol reagent, and germline DNA was obtained with the DNeasy Blood & Tissue kit. At the time of sampling, the patients had chronic HBV infection and had not received any treatment. Before surgery, approximately 3.8 milliliters of peripheral blood were drawn into K2EDTA tubes. There are a few counts of this clonotype. Its target antigen remains unknown. Per-nucleotide qualities are absent, and no much larger clonotype sits a single base away. What the research found in general, with its limitations: Only the TCR beta chain was sequenced, which likely underestimates true repertoire diversity because unpaired alpha chains were not captured. The top 250 clones made up a significantly larger repertoire fraction in tumors than in blood (p = 0.039). With just a few patients in the study, the authors point out that the findings should be validated in a larger study. Because the samples were bulk and unsorted, CD4+ and CD8+ T cell repertoires could not be compared. Consistent with antigen-driven expansion, pairs of tumor regions showed higher repertoire overlap (mean about 36%) than either tumor-adjacent pairs (around 17%) or tumor-blood pairs (about 15%).

A constant-region primer and ProtoScript II reverse transcriptase were used to reverse-transcribe TCRbeta-specific cDNA from approximately 450 ng total RNA. TCRbeta libraries were built with three nested multiplex PCR rounds, a slightly modified ARM-PCR procedure. A final 25-cycle PCR with Deep VentR polymerase added sample barcodes and Illumina adapters. Before sequencing, amplicons of 200-500 bp were purified from gel using a QIAquick gel extraction kit. An Illumina HiSeq 2500 was used to sequence the TCRbeta amplicons with 250-bp paired-end reads. Turning to the authors' computational methods: Trimmomatic v0.33 was used to quality-trim the reads, and FLASH v1.2.11 was used to merge paired reads so that full CDR3 sequences could be recovered. V, D and J germline segments were assigned to the rearranged TCRbeta sequences using MiGEC v1.2.1b. Clonotype statistics and Shannon-Wiener diversity indices were computed with VDJtools v1.0.0. To reduce sampling bias, subsequent analyses other than the diversity analysis used only the 250 most abundant clonotypes in each sample. The raw public data were reprocessed by TCRdb itself: fastp quality trimming at Q25, MiXCR clonotype calling, in-frame beta chains only. Each entry merges the rows of one CDR3 protein and shows their most common DNA and genes. The V and J calls reflect TCRdb's pipeline rather than the authors' work. Within this sample are about 180,000 distinct CDR3 sequences, with over 45% of them counted one time only. Around 68% of the sample belongs to the ten largest clones.

This TCR was recovered from a man aged 40-49 years with primary liver carcinoma and hepatitis B virus infection. The sequenced sample consisted of peripheral blood.

For the CDR3, the sequence is CASSLSQLNTEAFF. The DNA is TGTGCCAGCAGTTTGAGCCAGTTGAACACTGAAGCTTTCTTT. This chain is built from TRBV12-3 or TRBV12-4 and TRBJ1-1; the D gene cannot be resolved reliably. At the junction V is shortened by 3 bases and J by 0 bases, with 8 bases in between. Counted from cysteine to phenylalanine, this CDR3 has 14 amino acids. Only the CDR3 region is kept as DNA, spanning 42 bases read in frame from base 1.